Listed below are T cell receptor beta chains from one sample, sequenced in a study of cytomegalovirus exposure and HLA in healthy donors. Sequencing used immunoSEQ multiplex PCR; TCRdb keeps in-frame clones, though not all of them. Among 150,000 to 180,000 clones, about 86% were seen once, and the ten largest hold approximately 20%. The sequenced sample consisted of PBMCs. All receptors come from a man aged 18 to 30 in good health and CMV-seropositive. CDR3s include the opening cysteine and the closing phenylalanine or tryptophan. Each record gives: clone size, D gene, V gene, J gene, CDR3 length, CDR3 protein, CDR3 DNA. A D gene is named only where the DNA matches it firmly. Size is stated for part of the rows, as once, few or many counts, or as a class when the clone is expanded.

many,NA,TRBV29-1,TRBJ1-2,12,CSVDRQGIGYTF,TGCAGCGTTGACAGGCAGGGAATTGGCTACACCTTC
NA,NA,TRBV7-9,TRBJ2-3,16,CASSPYPKSSTDTQYF,TGTGCCAGCAGCCCCTACCCGAAGTCAAGCACAGATACGCAGTATTTT
NA,TRBD1,TRBV6-5,TRBJ1-4,15,CASSLTGGGDEKLFF,TGTGCCAGCAGTTTGACAGGGGGCGGGGATGAAAAACTGTTTTTT
NA,NA,TRBV11-2,TRBJ1-4,14,CASSGSGTPEKLFF,TGTGCCAGCAGCGGGTCCGGGACACCAGAAAAACTGTTTTTT
once,TRBD2,TRBV6-5,TRBJ2-1,15,CASTAGVSSYNEQFF,TGTGCCAGCACTGCGGGGGTCAGCTCCTACAATGAGCAGTTCTTC
NA,NA,TRBV5-1,TRBJ2-3,13,CASSWLETDTQYF,TGCGCCAGCAGCTGGTTGGAGACAGATACGCAGTATTTT
NA,NA,TRBV15,TRBJ2-7,13,CATSPYQGYEQYF,TGTGCCACCAGCCCTTATCAGGGATACGAGCAGTACTTC
NA,TRBD1,TRBV18,TRBJ2-7,15,CASSSPGQGHYEQYF,TGTGCCAGCTCATCCCCGGGACAGGGTCACTACGAGCAGTACTTC
NA,NA,TRBV5-5,TRBJ2-3,15,CASSLDRPGTDTQYF,TGTGCCAGCAGCTTGGACCGACCAGGAACAGATACGCAGTATTTT
few,TRBD1,TRBV6-5,TRBJ1-2,14,CASSLQGGSDGYTF,TGTGCCAGCAGCCTACAGGGGGGTTCGGATGGCTACACCTTC
NA,TRBD2,TRBV6-5,TRBJ2-5,15,CASSYDSGRAETQYF,TGTGCCAGCAGTTACGATAGCGGGAGGGCAGAGACCCAGTACTTC
few,NA,TRBV2,TRBJ1-4,16,CASSGERAATNEKLFF,TGTGCCAGCAGTGGGGAGCGAGCTGCAACTAATGAAAAACTGTTTTTT
NA,TRBD1,TRBV5-4,TRBJ2-1,14,CASSSRDRPNEQFF,TGTGCCAGCAGCTCCCGGGACAGACCCAATGAGCAGTTCTTC
NA,TRBD1,TRBV5-4,TRBJ2-2,17,CASSWKDRVPNTGELFF,TGTGCCAGCAGCTGGAAAGACAGGGTCCCGAACACCGGGGAGCTGTTTTTT
NA,NA,TRBV9,TRBJ2-1,16,CASSVDGTVWVGEQFF,TGTGCCAGCAGCGTAGACGGGACTGTTTGGGTCGGCGAGCAGTTCTTC
NA,TRBD1,TRBV6-5,TRBJ2-1,15,CASSRKGTGKNEQFF,TGTGCCAGCAGCCGCAAGGGGACAGGGAAGAATGAGCAGTTCTTC
NA,NA,TRBV4-3,TRBJ2-7,15,CASSQELQSSYEQYF,TGCGCCAGCAGCCAAGAATTACAGAGCTCCTACGAGCAGTACTTC
NA,TRBD1,TRBV4-3,TRBJ2-5,16,CASSHPWDRSPKTQYF,TGCGCCAGCAGCCATCCCTGGGACAGGTCACCCAAGACCCAGTACTTC
few,TRBD1,TRBV15,TRBJ2-1,14,CATSSGTAYNEQFF,TGTGCCACCAGCAGTGGGACAGCCTACAATGAGCAGTTCTTC
NA,NA,TRBV27,TRBJ2-6,16,CASRRSGGSGANVLTF,TGTGCCAGCCGTCGTTCCGGGGGCTCTGGGGCCAACGTCCTGACTTTC
NA,NA,TRBV2,TRBJ2-5,14,CASTPQGFRETQYF,TGTGCCAGCACCCCCCAGGGATTTCGGGAGACCCAGTACTTC
few,NA,TRBV28,TRBJ2-1,11,CASSLGRGKFF,TGTGCCAGCAGTTTAGGAAGGGGAAAGTTCTTC
NA,TRBD2,TRBV7-9,TRBJ2-1,15,CASSISGGSYNEQFF,TGTGCCAGCAGCATTAGCGGGGGCTCCTACAATGAGCAGTTCTTC
NA,NA,TRBV7-9,TRBJ1-2,12,CASSLQGNGYTF,TGTGCCAGCAGCTTACAGGGGAATGGCTACACCTTC
NA,TRBD2,TRBV7-2,TRBJ2-1,15,CASSPGTSWYNEQFF,TGTGCCAGCAGCCCAGGGACTAGTTGGTACAATGAGCAGTTCTTC
NA,NA,TRBV6-1,TRBJ2-1,13,CASTAGTYNEQFF,TGTGCCAGCACTGCCGGGACCTACAATGAGCAGTTCTTC
NA,TRBD2,TRBV7-6,TRBJ2-7,15,CASSPLAGEGYEQYF,TGTGCCAGCAGCCCTCTGGCGGGAGAGGGCTACGAGCAGTACTTC
NA,NA,TRBV4-3,TRBJ1-6,19,CASSQVRRSLSSYNSPLHF,TGCGCCAGCAGCCAAGTGAGGCGGAGCCTCAGCTCCTATAATTCACCCCTCCACTTT
NA,NA,TRBV7-2,TRBJ1-6,16,CASSLNRVLYNSPLHF,TGTGCCAGCAGCTTAAACCGGGTGTTGTATAATTCACCCCTCCACTTT
NA,NA,TRBV21-1,TRBJ1-6,16,CASSKMATGRNSPLHF,TGTGCCAGCAGCAAAATGGCCACAGGTCGTAATTCACCCCTCCACTTT
NA,TRBD1,TRBV4-3,TRBJ1-6,16,CASSQAWGTGVSPLHF,TGCGCCAGCAGCCAAGCCTGGGGGACAGGGGTGTCACCCCTCCACTTT
NA,TRBD2,TRBV5-4,TRBJ2-7,13,CASGTSGTYEQYF,TGTGCCAGCGGGACTAGCGGCACCTACGAGCAGTACTTC
few,NA,TRBV2,TRBJ1-1,11,CASSERAEAFF,TGTGCCAGCAGTGAACGCGCTGAAGCTTTCTTT
NA,TRBD1,TRBV9,TRBJ2-7,14,CASSAGQGVREQYF,TGTGCCAGCAGCGCGGGTCAGGGGGTTCGCGAGCAGTACTTC
once,NA,TRBV27,TRBJ2-5,13,CASSFGSRETQYF,TGTGCCAGCAGTTTTGGTAGCCGAGAGACCCAGTACTTC
NA,TRBD2,TRBV9,TRBJ2-3,17,CASSPGLAGGFTDTQYF,TGTGCCAGCAGCCCGGGACTAGCGGGGGGCTTCACAGATACGCAGTATTTT
NA,NA,TRBV7-6,TRBJ2-1,14,CASSLEQGWNEQFF,TGTGCCAGCAGCTTAGAGCAGGGTTGGAATGAGCAGTTCTTC
NA,NA,TRBV4-3,TRBJ2-7,12,CASSRTAGEQYF,TGCGCCAGCAGCCGAACTGCGGGGGAGCAGTACTTC
NA,TRBD1,TRBV6-6,TRBJ1-2,15,CASSSPGTGNYGYTF,TGTGCCAGCAGTTCCCCAGGGACAGGGAACTATGGCTACACCTTC
NA,TRBD1,TRBV4-3,TRBJ1-4,15,CASSHGTGETEKLFF,TGCGCCAGCAGCCACGGGACAGGGGAAACTGAAAAACTGTTTTTT
NA,NA,TRBV6-6,TRBJ1-5,15,CASSRQDYSNQPQHF,TGTGCCAGCAGTAGACAGGATTATAGCAATCAGCCCCAGCATTTT
NA,NA,TRBV2,TRBJ2-2,14,CASRGTLNTGELFF,TGTGCCAGCAGAGGGACATTGAACACCGGGGAGCTGTTTTTT
NA,NA,TRBV4-2,TRBJ1-1,15,CASSPGEGLNTEAFF,TGTGCCAGCAGCCCCGGGGAGGGCCTGAACACTGAAGCTTTCTTT
NA,NA,TRBV14,TRBJ2-7,15,CASSHLPGVLYEQYF,TGTGCCAGCAGCCACCTTCCAGGGGTCCTCTACGAGCAGTACTTC
NA,TRBD2,TRBV6-5,TRBJ2-7,13,CASSPQLRGEQYF,TGTGCCAGCAGTCCCCAGCTGCGGGGGGAGCAGTACTTC
NA,TRBD1,TRBV5-1,TRBJ2-5,14,CASSLDRGGETQYF,TGCGCCAGCAGCTTGGACAGGGGTGGGGAGACCCAGTACTTC
NA,NA,TRBV27,TRBJ1-2,14,CASSRAGPDYGYTF,TGTGCCAGCAGTCGAGCAGGGCCGGACTATGGCTACACCTTC
NA,TRBD2,TRBV11-2,TRBJ2-3,15,CASSLLAGAADTQYF,TGTGCCAGCAGCTTACTAGCGGGGGCGGCAGATACGCAGTATTTT
NA,NA,TRBV4-3,TRBJ2-5,14,CASSPSTGLETQYF,TGCGCCAGCAGCCCCTCTACAGGGCTAGAGACCCAGTACTTC
NA,TRBD2,TRBV25-1,TRBJ2-3,17,CASSDPQREASTDTQYF,TGTGCCAGCAGTGACCCACAGCGGGAGGCCTCCACAGATACGCAGTATTTT
NA,NA,TRBV9,TRBJ1-1,14,CASSVDMGHTEAFF,TGTGCCAGCAGCGTAGATATGGGGCACACTGAAGCTTTCTTT
few,NA,TRBV4-3,TRBJ1-3,16,CASSQGMAGSGNTIYF,TGCGCCAGCAGCCAAGGAATGGCTGGCTCTGGAAACACCATATATTTT
NA,NA,TRBV5-1,TRBJ1-1,16,CASSLFGGEVDTEAFF,TGCGCCAGCAGCTTGTTCGGCGGGGAGGTGGACACTGAAGCTTTCTTT
NA,NA,TRBV5-6,TRBJ2-7,14,CASSGSRDSYEQYF,TGTGCCAGCAGCGGAAGCAGGGACTCCTACGAGCAGTACTTC
NA,TRBD1,TRBV5-6,TRBJ2-7,15,CASSIQGPRSWEQYF,TGTGCCAGCAGCATACAGGGGCCCAGGTCGTGGGAGCAGTACTTC
NA,NA,TRBV5-4,TRBJ2-7,13,CASSLDGPYEQYF,TGTGCCAGCAGCTTGGACGGTCCCTACGAGCAGTACTTC
NA,TRBD1,TRBV6-6,TRBJ1-3,15,CASSRGTGGQNTIYF,TGTGCCAGCAGTCGAGGGACAGGGGGTCAGAACACCATATATTTT
NA,NA,TRBV6-6,TRBJ2-1,15,CASSYSGGGKDEQFF,TGTGCCAGCAGTTACTCGGGGGGGGGCAAGGATGAGCAGTTCTTC
NA,TRBD1,TRBV19,TRBJ2-5,15,CASSTRDRGRETQYF,TGTGCCAGTAGTACCCGGGACAGGGGAAGGGAGACCCAGTACTTC